This T cell receptor (beta chain) was obtained from a study of blood T cell repertoires in COVID-19. CDR1 and CDR2 from the germline V gene are LGHDT and YNNKEL (reference sequence). Trimming shortened V by 1 base and J by 6 bases, and 16 bases separated the two germline ends. CDR3 length: 16 amino acids. Some clones are missing from TCRdb's copy, which holds only in-frame ones; the method was immunoSEQ multiplex PCR. Altogether some 17,000 clones are present, roughly four fifths being singletons, with the ten largest covering over 25%. The genes are TRBV3-1 (or the pseudogene TRBV3-2) and TRBJ2-1; a weak D match, TRBD1 (5 bases). Sequencing used peripheral blood. The TCR sequence derives from an older woman with active COVID-19. The chain's CDR3 is CASSQVGRQGVNEQFF. Here the CDR3 DNA reads TGTGCCAGCAGCCAAGTGGGGCGGCAAGGGGTCAATGAGCAGTTCTTC.